This TCR beta chain was found in a study of neurological immune-mediated disorders. TCRdb independently ran MiXCR on the 5' RACE reads; one entry per CDR3 protein. The data contain fewer than 80,000 distinct CDR3 sequences, 4% to 6% of them seen just once; the ten biggest clones take up 3.4%. Germline assignment: CDR1 PRHDT and CDR2 FYEKMQ (reference sequence). The ends were cut back, 5 bases at V and 2 bases at J, with 14 bases in the middle. The CDR3 spans 15 residues. This clonotype was observed a few times. Sequencing used PBMCs. This chain links TRBV13 with TRBJ2-3; D call uncertain. The receptor comes from a woman in her fifties or sixties with multiple sclerosis. The CDR3 loop is CASSTPSGFTDTQYF. The CDR3 nucleotides read TGTGCCAGCAGCACGCCGTCAGGTTTCACAGATACGCAGTATTTT.